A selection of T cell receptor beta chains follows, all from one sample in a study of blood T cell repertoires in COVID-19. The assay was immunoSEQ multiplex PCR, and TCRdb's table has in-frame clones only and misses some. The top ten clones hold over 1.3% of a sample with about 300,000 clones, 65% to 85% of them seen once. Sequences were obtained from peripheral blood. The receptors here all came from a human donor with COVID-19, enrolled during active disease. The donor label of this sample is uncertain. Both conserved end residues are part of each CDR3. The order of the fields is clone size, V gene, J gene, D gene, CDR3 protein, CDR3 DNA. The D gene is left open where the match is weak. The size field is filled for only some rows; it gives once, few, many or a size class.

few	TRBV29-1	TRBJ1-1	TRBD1	CSVPGTGNTEAFF	TGCAGCGTCCCCGGGACAGGGAACACTGAAGCTTTCTTT
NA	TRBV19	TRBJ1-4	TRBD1	CASSTTPTGVNEKLFF	TGTGCCAGTAGTACGACTCCGACAGGGGTGAATGAAAAACTGTTTTTT
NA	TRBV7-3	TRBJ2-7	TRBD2	CASSLTGTSEPYEQYF	TGTGCCAGCAGCTTAACCGGGACTAGCGAGCCCTACGAGCAGTACTTC
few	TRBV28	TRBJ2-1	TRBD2	CASSYSGRGNEQFF	TGTGCCAGCAGTTATAGCGGGAGGGGCAATGAGCAGTTCTTC
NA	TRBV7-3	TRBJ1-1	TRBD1	CASSRDSNTEAFF	TGTGCCAGCTCTCGGGACAGCAACACTGAAGCTTTCTTT
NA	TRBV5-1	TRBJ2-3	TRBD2	CASSRSGTSGYTDTQYF	TGCGCCAGCAGCCGGTCCGGGACTAGCGGTTACACAGATACGCAGTATTTT
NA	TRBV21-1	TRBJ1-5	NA	CASSKATDTNQPQHF	TGTGCCAGCAGCAAAGCTACAGATACCAATCAGCCCCAGCATTTT
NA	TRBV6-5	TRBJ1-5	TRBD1	CASSMDRNQPQHF	TGTGCCAGCAGCATGGACAGGAATCAGCCCCAGCATTTT
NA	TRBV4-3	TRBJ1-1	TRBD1	CASSRDQGDTEAFF	TGCGCCAGCAGCCGGGATCAGGGGGACACTGAAGCTTTCTTT
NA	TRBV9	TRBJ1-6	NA	CASSVEGGQYNSPLHF	TGTGCCAGCAGCGTAGAAGGTGGGCAGTATAATTCACCCCTCCACTTT
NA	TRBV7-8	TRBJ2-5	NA	CASTLVEVQETQYF	TGTGCCAGCACCCTAGTGGAGGTACAAGAGACCCAGTACTTC
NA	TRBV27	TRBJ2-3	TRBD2	CASSPGLAGLSDTQYF	TGTGCCAGCAGTCCGGGACTAGCGGGATTGTCAGATACGCAGTATTTT
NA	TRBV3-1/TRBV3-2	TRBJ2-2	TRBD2	CASSHTPGTSVNGELFF	TGTGCCAGCAGCCATACCCCCGGGACTAGCGTTAACGGGGAGCTGTTTTTT
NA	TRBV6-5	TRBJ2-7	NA	CASSPRMELLEQYF	TGTGCCAGCAGTCCGAGGATGGAGCTACTCGAGCAGTACTTC
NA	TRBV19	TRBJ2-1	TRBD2	CASGLSGTISHEQFF	TGTGCCAGTGGGCTTAGCGGGACCATTTCCCATGAGCAGTTCTTC
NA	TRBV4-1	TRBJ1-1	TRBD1	CASSHNTGTGALPFF	TGCGCCAGCAGCCACAACACCGGGACAGGGGCCCTTCCTTTCTTT
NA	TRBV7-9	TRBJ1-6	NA	CASSYENSPLHF	TGTGCCAGCAGCTACGAGAATTCACCCCTCCACTTT
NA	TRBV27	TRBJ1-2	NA	CATRATLNYGYTF	TGTGCCACGAGGGCCACACTAAACTATGGCTACACCTTC
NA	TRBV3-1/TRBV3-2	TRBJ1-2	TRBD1	CASSPDRVGGYTF	TGTGCCAGCAGTCCGGACAGGGTGGGTGGCTACACCTTC
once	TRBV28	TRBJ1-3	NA	CASFGPGIGNTIYF	TGTGCCAGCTTTGGCCCGGGGATTGGAAACACCATATATTTT
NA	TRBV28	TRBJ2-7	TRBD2	CASTPGLAVSYEQYF	TGTGCCAGCACCCCCGGACTAGCGGTCTCCTACGAGCAGTACTTC
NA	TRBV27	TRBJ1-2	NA	CASSLLGGARGYTF	TGTGCCAGCAGTTTATTGGGGGGGGCGCGGGGCTACACCTTC
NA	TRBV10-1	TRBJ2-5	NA	CASSDSRGEETQYF	TGCGCCAGCAGTGACTCCAGGGGAGAAGAGACCCAGTACTTC
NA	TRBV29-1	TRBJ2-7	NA	CSVLPSRSSYEQYF	TGCAGCGTTCTACCCAGCCGGAGCTCCTACGAGCAGTACTTC
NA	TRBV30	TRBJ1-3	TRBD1	CAWRLGGGWDTIYF	TGTGCCTGGAGATTAGGGGGCGGATGGGACACCATATATTTT
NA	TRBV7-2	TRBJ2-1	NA	CASSFSVLYNEQFF	TGTGCCAGCAGCTTTTCGGTCCTGTACAATGAGCAGTTCTTC
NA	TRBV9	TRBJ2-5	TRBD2	CASSFGGTTETQYF	TGTGCCAGCAGCTTCGGCGGGACTACAGAGACCCAGTACTTC
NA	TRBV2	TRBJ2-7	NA	CASSEAASVDEQYF	TGTGCCAGCAGTGAAGCCGCTAGCGTCGACGAGCAGTACTTC
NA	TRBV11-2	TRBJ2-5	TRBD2	CASSLSGGSETQYF	TGTGCCAGCAGCTTATCGGGGGGATCTGAGACCCAGTACTTC
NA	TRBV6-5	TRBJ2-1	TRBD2	CASSRTSSNEQFF	TGTGCCAGCAGTCGGACTAGCAGCAATGAGCAGTTCTTC
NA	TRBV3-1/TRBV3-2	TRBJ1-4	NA	CASSHREKDLFF	TGTGCCAGCAGCCATCGGGAGAAGGACCTGTTTTTT
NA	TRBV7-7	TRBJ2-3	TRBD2	CASSLDLAGGDTQYF	TGTGCTAGCAGCTTAGACTTGGCGGGAGGAGATACGCAGTATTTT
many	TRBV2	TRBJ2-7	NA	CAGRGGNRDKQYF	TGTGCCGGCAGGGGAGGGAACAGAGATAAACAGTACTTC
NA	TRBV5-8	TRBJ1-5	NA	CASSFRQIPQPQHF	TGTGCCAGCAGCTTTAGACAGATCCCCCAGCCCCAGCATTTT
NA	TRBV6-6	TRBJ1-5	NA	CASSYRSRANQPQHF	TGTGCCAGCAGTTACAGATCCAGGGCAAATCAGCCCCAGCATTTT
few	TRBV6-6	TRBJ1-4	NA	CASSYRDSMFF	TGTGCCAGCAGTTACCGCGACAGTATGTTTTTT
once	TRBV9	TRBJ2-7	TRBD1	CASTVGAGTGGYEQYF	TGTGCCAGCACCGTAGGGGCCGGGACAGGGGGCTACGAGCAGTACTTC
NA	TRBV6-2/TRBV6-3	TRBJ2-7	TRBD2	CASSYRSPSGSGYEQYF	TGTGCCAGCAGTTACCGCAGTCCTAGCGGGAGTGGGTACGAGCAGTACTTC
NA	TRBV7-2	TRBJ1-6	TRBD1	CASSLFPGTENSPLHF	TGTGCCAGCAGCTTGTTTCCCGGGACAGAGAATTCACCCCTCCACTTT
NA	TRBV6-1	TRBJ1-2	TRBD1	CASSERQGLFGYTF	TGTGCCAGCAGTGAGCGACAGGGCTTATTCGGCTACACCTTC
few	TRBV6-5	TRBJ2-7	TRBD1	CASSQGAEQYF	TGTGCCAGTTCCCAGGGGGCCGAGCAGTACTTC
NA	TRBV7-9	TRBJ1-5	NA	CASSLGLGRGPQPQHF	TGTGCCAGCAGCTTAGGACTCGGCAGGGGACCTCAGCCCCAGCATTTT
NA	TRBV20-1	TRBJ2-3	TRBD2	CSASGGRGGTDTQYF	TGCAGTGCAAGTGGGGGGAGGGGCGGCACAGATACGCAGTATTTT
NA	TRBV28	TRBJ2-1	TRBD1	CASSRTGFYNEQFF	TGTGCCAGCAGCCGGACAGGGTTCTACAATGAGCAGTTCTTC
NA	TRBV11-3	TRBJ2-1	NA	CASSLDSDSYSYNEQFF	TGTGCCAGCAGCTTAGATTCGGACTCATACAGCTACAATGAGCAGTTCTTC
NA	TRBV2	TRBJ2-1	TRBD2	CASSPQRLAGAGEQFF	TGTGCCAGCAGTCCGCAGAGGTTAGCGGGGGCTGGTGAGCAGTTCTTC